This TCR beta chain stems from a study of blood T cell repertoires in COVID-19. Repertoires were generated with immunoSEQ multiplex PCR, while TCRdb's copy carries only in-frame clones and drops some. The table lists about 280,000 clones, about 91% of them singletons. This clonotype was sampled from a man aged 35-49 years who had been exposed to COVID-19. Sequenced: PBMCs or T cells enriched from blood (not recorded which).

CDR3 bases: TGTGCCAGCAGTTTATCGTCGACGACTAGCGGCTCCCAGTCGTACTTC. Translating gives CASSLSSTTSGSQSYF. V is TRBV27 and J is TRBJ2-7; TRBD2 aligns across 9 bases. The germline V gene has CDR1 MNHEY and CDR2 SMNVEV (reference sequence). Trimming removed 0 bases from V and 12 bases from J; junction bases left unmatched: 15. The CDR3 has 16 residues.